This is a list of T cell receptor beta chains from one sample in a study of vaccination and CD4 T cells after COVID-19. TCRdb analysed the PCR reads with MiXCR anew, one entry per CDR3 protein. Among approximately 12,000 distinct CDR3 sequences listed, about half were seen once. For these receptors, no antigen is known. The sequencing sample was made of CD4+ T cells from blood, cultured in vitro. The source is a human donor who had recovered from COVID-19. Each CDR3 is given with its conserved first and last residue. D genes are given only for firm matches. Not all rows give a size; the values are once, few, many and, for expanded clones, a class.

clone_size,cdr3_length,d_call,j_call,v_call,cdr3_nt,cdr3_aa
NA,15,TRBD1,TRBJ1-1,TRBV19,TGTGCCAGTAGGGTAACAGGGGGCGGTAACACTGAAGCTTTCTTT,CASRVTGGGNTEAFF
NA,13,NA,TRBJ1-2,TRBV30,TGTGCCTGGAGTCTGGGGGAAGCCTATGGCTACACCTTC,CAWSLGEAYGYTF
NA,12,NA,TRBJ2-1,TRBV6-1,TGTGCCAGCACCAACCCCTACAATGAGCAGTTCTTC,CASTNPYNEQFF
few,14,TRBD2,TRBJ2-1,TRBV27,TGTGCCAGCAGTTTAGGACTAGCGGTTGTTGAGCAGTTCTTC,CASSLGLAVVEQFF
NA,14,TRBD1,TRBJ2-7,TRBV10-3,TGTGCCATCAGTGAGGGACAGGGTAACTACGAGCAGTACTTC,CAISEGQGNYEQYF
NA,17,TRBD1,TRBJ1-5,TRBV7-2,TGTGCCAGCAGCGTAGGGGAGGGACAGGGAGCTATCCGGACCCAGCATTTT,CASSVGEGQGAIRTQHF
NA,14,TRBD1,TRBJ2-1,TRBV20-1,TGCAGTGCTAGAGGGACAGGGGGCATCAATGAGCAGTTCTTC,CSARGTGGINEQFF
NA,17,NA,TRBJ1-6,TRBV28,TGTGCCAGCAGTTCGGACGGTGGTTTCTCCTATAATTCACCCCTCCACTTT,CASSSDGGFSYNSPLHF
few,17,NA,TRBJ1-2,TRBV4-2,TGTGCCAGCAGCCGCGCCGAGGGGCTGTACCAAGGCTATGGCTACACCTTC,CASSRAEGLYQGYGYTF
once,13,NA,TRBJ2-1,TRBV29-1,TGCAGCGTTGAACGCTCCGCGACGGCTGAGCAGTTCTTC,CSVERSATAEQFF
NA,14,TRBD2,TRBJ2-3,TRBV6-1,TGTGCCAGCAGAAGCGGGAGAGGGACAGATACGCAGTATTTT,CASRSGRGTDTQYF
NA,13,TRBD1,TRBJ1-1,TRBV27,TGTGCCAGCAGGGGGACAGTGAACACTGAAGCTTTCTTT,CASRGTVNTEAFF
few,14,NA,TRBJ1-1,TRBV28,TGTGCCAGCAGAGTAGGGGGATATAACACTGAAGCTTTCTTT,CASRVGGYNTEAFF
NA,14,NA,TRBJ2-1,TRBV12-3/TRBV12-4,TGTGCCAGCAGTTTAGCTAGTCCGGGTCATGAGCAGTTCTTC,CASSLASPGHEQFF
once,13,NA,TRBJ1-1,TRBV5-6,TGTGCCAGCAGCTCAGGGTGGAACACTGAAGCTTTCTTT,CASSSGWNTEAFF
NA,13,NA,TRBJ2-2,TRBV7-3,TGTGCCAGCAGCTTGTGGAACACCGGGGAGCTGTTTTTT,CASSLWNTGELFF
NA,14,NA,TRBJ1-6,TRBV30,TGTGCCTGGAGTGTACCTGGGACCAAACCACCCCTCCACTTT,CAWSVPGTKPPLHF
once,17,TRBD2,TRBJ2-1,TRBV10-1,TGCGCCAGCAGTGAGTCGACTGGACTAGTCGGTTTCAATGAGCAGTTCTTC,CASSESTGLVGFNEQFF
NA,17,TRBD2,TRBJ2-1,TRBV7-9,TGTGCCAGCAGCCCCGACGTAGGGCGGGAGGGCTACAATGAGCAGTTCTTC,CASSPDVGREGYNEQFF
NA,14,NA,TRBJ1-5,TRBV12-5,TGTGCTAGTGGTTTGCGGCAGATCAATCAGCCCCAGCATTTT,CASGLRQINQPQHF
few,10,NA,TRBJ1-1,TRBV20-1,TGCAGTGCGCGGACAGTTGAAGCTTTCTTT,CSARTVEAFF
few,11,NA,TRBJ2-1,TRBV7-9,TGTGCCAGCAGCTTATTCGATGAGCAGTTCTTC,CASSLFDEQFF
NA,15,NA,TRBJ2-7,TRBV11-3,TGTGCCAGCAGCTTAGGCGGGTCAAGCTCCTACGAGCAGTACTTC,CASSLGGSSSYEQYF
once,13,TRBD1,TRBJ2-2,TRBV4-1,TGCGCCAGCAGCAGGGGGCAAAACGGGGAGCTGTTTTTT,CASSRGQNGELFF
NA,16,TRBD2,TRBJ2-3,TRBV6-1,TGTGCCAGCAGTCGCATGACTAGCGGGGCCGGAGATACGCAGTATTTT,CASSRMTSGAGDTQYF
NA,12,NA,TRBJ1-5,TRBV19,TGTGCCAGTTCCCATTTGGAACAGCCCCAGCATTTT,CASSHLEQPQHF
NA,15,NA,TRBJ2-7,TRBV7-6,TGTGCCAGCAGCGCTCTCCCGGGTGCCTCCTACGAGCAGTACTTC,CASSALPGASYEQYF
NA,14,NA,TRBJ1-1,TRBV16,TGTGCCAGCAGCCCACGGGGGGGAGACACTGAAGCTTTCTTT,CASSPRGGDTEAFF
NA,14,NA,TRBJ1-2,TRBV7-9,TGTGCCAGCAGCTTAGGAGGTCTGAACTATGGCTACACCTTC,CASSLGGLNYGYTF
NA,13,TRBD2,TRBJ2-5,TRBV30,TGTGCCTGGAGTGTGGGGGGGGAAGAGACCCAGTACTTC,CAWSVGGEETQYF
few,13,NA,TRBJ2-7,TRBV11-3,TGTGCCAGCAGCTTGGGGCAGTCCTACGAGCAGTACTTC,CASSLGQSYEQYF
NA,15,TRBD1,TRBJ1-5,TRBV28,TGTGCCAGCAGTTCGACGCAGGGGGCAAGTCAGCCCCAGCATTTT,CASSSTQGASQPQHF
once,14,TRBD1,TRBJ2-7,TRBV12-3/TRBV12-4,TGTGCCAGCAGTTTAACGACAGGGGGTAACGAGCAGTACTTC,CASSLTTGGNEQYF
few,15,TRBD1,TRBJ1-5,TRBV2,TGTGCCTCAGCAGGGACAGGAGGTGGGAATCAGCCCCAGCATTTT,CASAGTGGGNQPQHF
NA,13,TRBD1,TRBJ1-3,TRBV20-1,TGCAGTGCGACAGGGGGCACTGGAAACACCATATATTTT,CSATGGTGNTIYF
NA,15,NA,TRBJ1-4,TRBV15,TGTGCCACCAGCAGAGACATCGGCGCGGGTGAAAAACTGTTTTTT,CATSRDIGAGEKLFF
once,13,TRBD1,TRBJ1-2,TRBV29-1,TGCAGCGCCGGGACAGGGTTAAACTATGGCTACACCTTC,CSAGTGLNYGYTF
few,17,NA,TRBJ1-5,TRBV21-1,TGTGCCAGCAGCAAATCGGGACAGCAGCATAGCAATCAGCCCCAGCATTTT,CASSKSGQQHSNQPQHF
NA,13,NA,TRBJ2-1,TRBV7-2,TGTGCCAGCAGCTTAAGACTCTACAATGAGCAGTTCTTC,CASSLRLYNEQFF
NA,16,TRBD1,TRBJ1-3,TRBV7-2,TGTGCCAGCAGCGCCTCCCAGGGGGACTCTGGAAACACCATATATTTT,CASSASQGDSGNTIYF
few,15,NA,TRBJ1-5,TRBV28,TGTGCCAGCACCTCGGGGGGCGCGAAAATTCAGCCCCAGCATTTT,CASTSGGAKIQPQHF
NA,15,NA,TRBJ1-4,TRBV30,TGTGCCTGGACGGCCCGGGGGCGGACTAATGAAAAACTGTTTTTT,CAWTARGRTNEKLFF
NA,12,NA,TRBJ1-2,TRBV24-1,TGTGCCACCAGTGATTTGGACACCAGCTACACCTTC,CATSDLDTSYTF
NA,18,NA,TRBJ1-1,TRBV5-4,TGTGCCAGCAGCTTGGGGGGGAGAACTTTGACAGGAGGCACTGAAGCTTTCTTT,CASSLGGRTLTGGTEAFF
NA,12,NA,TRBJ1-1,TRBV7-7,TGTGCGCCGGGCCAGGGATACACTGAAGCTTTCTTT,CAPGQGYTEAFF
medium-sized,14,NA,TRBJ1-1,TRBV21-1,TGTGCCAGCAGCAATACAGGGTGGGACACTGAAGCTTTCTTT,CASSNTGWDTEAFF
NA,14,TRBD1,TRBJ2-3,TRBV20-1,TGCAGTGCTAGAGGGCAGGGGGCTGAAGATACGCAGTATTTT,CSARGQGAEDTQYF
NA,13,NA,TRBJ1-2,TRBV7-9,TGTGCCAGCAGCTTAGGAGCCATATCTGGCTACACCTTC,CASSLGAISGYTF
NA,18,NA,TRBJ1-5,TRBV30,TGTGCCTGTCACCCTAAGGCGGGGATAGAAGTGGTCAATCAGCCCCAGCATTTT,CACHPKAGIEVVNQPQHF
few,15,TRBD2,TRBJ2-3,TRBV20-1,TGCAGTGCTGCACGGGACTACCTAATAACAGATACGCAGTATTTT,CSAARDYLITDTQYF
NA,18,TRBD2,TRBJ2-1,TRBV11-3,TGTGCCAGCAGCTTACTAGGCCCGGGACTAGCGGGGGGAGGTGAGCAGTTCTTC,CASSLLGPGLAGGGEQFF
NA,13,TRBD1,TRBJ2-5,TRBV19,TGTGCCAGTAGGGGGACAGGGGAAGAGACCCAGTACTTC,CASRGTGEETQYF